This is a list of T cell receptor beta chains from one sample in a study of blood T cell repertoires in COVID-19. This table comes from immunoSEQ multiplex PCR, and its TCRdb copy is limited to in-frame clones, with some not included. The table has 150,000 to 200,000 clones, roughly 83% seen once; the top ten hold 3.5% to 5%. Sequencing input: PBMCs or T cells enriched from blood (not recorded which). These receptors came from a woman aged 45 to 65 who had recovered from COVID-19. CDR3s include the opening cysteine and the closing phenylalanine or tryptophan. D genes are given only for firm matches. Clone size is stated in some rows and not others, as once, few, many or a class when expanded.

J gene: TRBJ2-3
V gene: TRBV12-3/TRBV12-4
D gene: -
clone size: -
CDR3 protein: CASSPSTADTQYF
CDR3 DNA: TGTGCCAGCAGCCCTTCAACGGCAGATACGCAGTATTTT

J gene: TRBJ1-1
V gene: TRBV4-1
D gene: -
clone size: few
CDR3 protein: CASSRPPDSVGREAFF
CDR3 DNA: TGCGCCAGCAGCCGCCCCCCCGACAGCGTCGGTCGTGAAGCTTTCTTT

J gene: TRBJ1-2
V gene: TRBV5-8
D gene: TRBD1
clone size: -
CDR3 protein: CASSPLGTANYGYTF
CDR3 DNA: TGTGCCAGCAGCCCTCTTGGGACAGCGAACTATGGCTACACCTTC

J gene: TRBJ1-6
V gene: TRBV27
D gene: -
clone size: -
CDR3 protein: CASSLTEHYNSPLHF
CDR3 DNA: TGTGCCAGCAGTTTAACAGAGCATTATAATTCACCCCTCCACTTT

J gene: TRBJ1-4
V gene: TRBV2
D gene: -
clone size: -
CDR3 protein: CASTPPIQGTNEKLFF
CDR3 DNA: TGTGCCAGCACCCCACCCATCCAGGGAACTAATGAAAAACTGTTTTTT

J gene: TRBJ1-1
V gene: TRBV6-6
D gene: TRBD1
clone size: -
CDR3 protein: CASSKTGWNTEAFF
CDR3 DNA: TGTGCCAGCAGTAAGACAGGGTGGAACACTGAAGCTTTCTTT

J gene: TRBJ1-1
V gene: TRBV11-1
D gene: -
clone size: once
CDR3 protein: CASSFSATTNTEAFF
CDR3 DNA: TGTGCCAGCAGCTTTTCAGCGACGACGAACACTGAAGCTTTCTTT

J gene: TRBJ1-1
V gene: TRBV5-1
D gene: TRBD1
clone size: -
CDR3 protein: CASSLAGGVRKAFF
CDR3 DNA: TGCGCCAGCAGCTTGGCAGGGGGCGTTAGAAAAGCTTTCTTT

J gene: TRBJ1-1
V gene: TRBV2
D gene: TRBD1
clone size: -
CDR3 protein: CASSESPQGVAEAFF
CDR3 DNA: TGTGCCAGCAGTGAAAGTCCCCAGGGGGTTGCTGAAGCTTTCTTT

J gene: TRBJ2-3
V gene: TRBV4-1
D gene: TRBD2
clone size: -
CDR3 protein: CASSPLAGGGDTQYF
CDR3 DNA: TGCGCCAGCAGCCCATTAGCGGGGGGAGGGGATACGCAGTATTTT

J gene: TRBJ1-4
V gene: TRBV28
D gene: TRBD1
clone size: -
CDR3 protein: CASSSIQGRGGEKLFF
CDR3 DNA: TGTGCCAGCAGTTCCATACAGGGGCGAGGGGGTGAAAAACTGTTTTTT

J gene: TRBJ2-3
V gene: TRBV10-3
D gene: -
clone size: -
CDR3 protein: CAISNSDTQYF
CDR3 DNA: TGTGCCATCAGCAACTCAGATACGCAGTATTTT